This TCR beta chain was retrieved from a study of early T cells in non-severe SARS-CoV-2 infection. The length of the CDR3 is 14 residues. Germline CDR1 and CDR2: MDHEN and SYDVKM. The V end lost 4 bases, the J end lost 6 bases, and 16 bases lay between the germline ends. TCRdb reanalysed the 5' RACE reads using MiXCR and keeps one entry per CDR3 protein. This sample carries approximately 83,000 distinct CDR3 sequences, 11% to 15% of them seen once, and the ten largest clones take 9.5% to 13%. This TCR was recovered from an adult who was a healthcare worker with PCR-confirmed SARS-CoV-2 infection or an uninfected control (not recorded which). The rearrangement links TRBV28 to TRBJ2-7; possibly TRBD1 for D (6 bases). Sequenced: whole blood. This CDR3 reads CASSWTVSLREQYF. The CDR3 nucleotides read TGTGCCAGCAGTTGGACAGTAAGTCTTCGCGAGCAGTACTTC.